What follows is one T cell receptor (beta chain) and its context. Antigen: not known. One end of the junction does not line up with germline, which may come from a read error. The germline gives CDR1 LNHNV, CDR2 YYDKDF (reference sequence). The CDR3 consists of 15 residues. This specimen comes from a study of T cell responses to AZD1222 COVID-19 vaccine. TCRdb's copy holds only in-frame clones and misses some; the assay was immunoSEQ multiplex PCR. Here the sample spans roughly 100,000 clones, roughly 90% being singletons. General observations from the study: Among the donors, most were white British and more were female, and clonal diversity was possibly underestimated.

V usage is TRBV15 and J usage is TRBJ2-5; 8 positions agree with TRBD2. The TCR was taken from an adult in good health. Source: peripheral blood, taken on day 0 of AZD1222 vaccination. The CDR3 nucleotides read TGTGCCACCAGCACGCGCGGGAGGCACCAGGAGACCCAGTACTTC. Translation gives CATSTRGRHQETQYF.